Listed below are T cell receptor beta chains from one sample, sequenced in a study of a mutant IDH1 vaccine in newly diagnosed glioma. Their antigen targets remain unknown. The assay was immunoSEQ multiplex PCR, and TCRdb's table has in-frame clones only and misses some. The top ten clones hold roughly 14% of a sample with about 72,000 clones, over 75% of them seen once. This sample comprised PBMCs, obtained from a glioma patient whose treatment included an IDH1 peptide vaccine. The receptors were sampled from a man between 18 and 29 years old with glioma. Both conserved end residues are part of each CDR3. A D gene is named only where the DNA matches it firmly. Size is omitted from some rows. Given values are once, few, many or a class for expanded clones.

clone size	D gene	V gene	J gene	CDR3 protein	CDR3 DNA
once	-	TRBV27	TRBJ1-3	CASKREASSGNTIYF	TGTGCCAGCAAAAGGGAGGCCAGCTCTGGAAACACCATATATTTT
-	-	TRBV6-1	TRBJ1-2	CASREAGGKGYTF	TGTGCCAGCAGGGAGGCGGGGGGGAAAGGCTACACCTTC
-	TRBD1	TRBV7-2	TRBJ2-3	CACRKGQGTIPSTDTQYF	TGTGCCTGCCGCAAGGGACAGGGCACTATTCCTAGCACAGATACGCAGTATTTT
-	-	TRBV29-1	TRBJ2-1	CSVEAPGNEQFF	TGCAGCGTTGAAGCTCCCGGTAATGAGCAGTTCTTC
-	-	TRBV5-4	TRBJ1-3	CASSLNSGAGNTIYF	TGTGCCAGCAGCTTAAATTCAGGGGCAGGAAACACCATATATTTT
-	-	TRBV28	TRBJ1-3	CASGVFGGSSGNTIYF	TGTGCCAGCGGGGTATTCGGCGGTAGCTCTGGAAACACCATATATTTT
-	TRBD2	TRBV7-9	TRBJ2-7	CASSPPGLAGWSYEQYF	TGTGCCAGCAGCCCGCCGGGACTAGCGGGATGGAGCTACGAGCAGTACTTC
-	-	TRBV2	TRBJ1-2	CASSSNRARGYTF	TGTGCCAGCAGCTCAAACAGGGCCCGAGGCTACACCTTC
-	-	TRBV6-5	TRBJ2-2	CASSYIMGVNTGELFF	TGTGCCAGCAGTTATATAATGGGGGTGAACACCGGGGAGCTGTTTTTT
-	-	TRBV28	TRBJ1-1	CASSFGGRHTEAFF	TGTGCCAGCAGTTTCGGGGGGCGCCACACTGAAGCTTTCTTT
-	TRBD1	TRBV6-1	TRBJ2-5	CASSEARVRGWQETQYF	TGTGCCAGCAGTGAAGCAAGGGTCAGGGGGTGGCAAGAGACCCAGTACTTC
-	-	TRBV30	TRBJ2-7	CAWSLGSPYEQYF	TGTGCCTGGAGTTTGGGGTCCCCCTACGAGCAGTACTTC